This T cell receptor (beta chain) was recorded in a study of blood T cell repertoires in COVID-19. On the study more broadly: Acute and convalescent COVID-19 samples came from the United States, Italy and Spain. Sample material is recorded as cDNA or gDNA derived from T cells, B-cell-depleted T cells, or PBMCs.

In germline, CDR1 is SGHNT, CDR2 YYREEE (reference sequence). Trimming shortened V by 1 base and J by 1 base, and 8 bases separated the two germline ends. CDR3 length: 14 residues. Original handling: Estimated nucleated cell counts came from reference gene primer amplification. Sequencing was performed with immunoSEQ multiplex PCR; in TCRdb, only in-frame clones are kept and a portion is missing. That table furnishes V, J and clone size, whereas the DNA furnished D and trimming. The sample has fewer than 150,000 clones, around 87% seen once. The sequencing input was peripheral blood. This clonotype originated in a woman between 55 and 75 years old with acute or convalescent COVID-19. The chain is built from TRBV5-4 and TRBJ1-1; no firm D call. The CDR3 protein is CASSLPTGNTEAFF. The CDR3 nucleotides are TGTGCCAGCAGCTTGCCCACGGGGAACACTGAAGCTTTCTTT. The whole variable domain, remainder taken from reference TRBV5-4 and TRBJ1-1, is ETGVTQSPTHLIKTRGQQVTLRCSSQSGHNTVSWYQQALGQGPQFIFQYYREEENGRGNFPPRFSGLQFPNYSSELNVNALELDDSALYLCASSLPTGNTEAFFGQGTRLTVV.